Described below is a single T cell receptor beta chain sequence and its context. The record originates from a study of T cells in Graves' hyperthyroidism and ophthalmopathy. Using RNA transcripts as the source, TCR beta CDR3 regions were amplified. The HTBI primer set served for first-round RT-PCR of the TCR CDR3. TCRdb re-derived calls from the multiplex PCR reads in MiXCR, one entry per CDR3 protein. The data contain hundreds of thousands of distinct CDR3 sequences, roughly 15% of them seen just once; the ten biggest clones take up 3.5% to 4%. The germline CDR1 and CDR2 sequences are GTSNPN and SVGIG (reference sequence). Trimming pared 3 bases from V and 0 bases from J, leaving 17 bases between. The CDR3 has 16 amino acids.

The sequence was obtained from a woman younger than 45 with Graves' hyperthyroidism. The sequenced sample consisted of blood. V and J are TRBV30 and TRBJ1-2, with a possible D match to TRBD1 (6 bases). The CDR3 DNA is TGTGCCTGGAGGGGGGGGCTATTTTATGCTAACTATGGCTACACCTTC. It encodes CAWRGGLFYANYGYTF.